This TCR beta chain was captured by sequencing in a study of blood T cells in healthy people across ages. Next came a second PCR, run for about 6 to 12 cycles, which used a sample-barcoded 5' primer along with a J-beta primer mix. Each CDR3 protein gets one entry after TCRdb re-called the 5' RACE reads with MiXCR. The data show just under 750,000 distinct CDR3 sequences, about 20% seen once. Concerning this clonotype: Its antigen is still unknown.

The CDR3 consists of 14 residues. Study-level points and caveats: Because donor CMV status was unknown, expanded clonotype changes were possibly confounded.

Material for sequencing was blood. The TCR comes from an older man in good health. V is TRBV12-3 or TRBV12-4 and J is TRBJ2-5; 10 nucleotides align to TRBD1. The tail of the sequence fits TRBJ2-7 better, so the J call may be wrong. As DNA, the CDR3 is TGTGCCAGCAAAAGTCGGGACAGGGGCTACGAGCAGTACTTC. It is translated as CASKSRDRGYEQYF.